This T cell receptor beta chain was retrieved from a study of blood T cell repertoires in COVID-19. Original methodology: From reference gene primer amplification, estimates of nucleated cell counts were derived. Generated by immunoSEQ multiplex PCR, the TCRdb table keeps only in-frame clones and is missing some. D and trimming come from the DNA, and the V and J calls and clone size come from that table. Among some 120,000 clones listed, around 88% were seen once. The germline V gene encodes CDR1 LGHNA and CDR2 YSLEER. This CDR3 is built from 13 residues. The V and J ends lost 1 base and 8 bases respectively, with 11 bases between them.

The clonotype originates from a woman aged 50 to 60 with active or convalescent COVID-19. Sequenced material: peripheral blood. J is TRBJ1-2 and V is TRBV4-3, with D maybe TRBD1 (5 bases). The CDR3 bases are TGCGCCAGCAGCCAAGGTCAGGGAAGGGGCTACACCTTC. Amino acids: CASSQGQGRGYTF.